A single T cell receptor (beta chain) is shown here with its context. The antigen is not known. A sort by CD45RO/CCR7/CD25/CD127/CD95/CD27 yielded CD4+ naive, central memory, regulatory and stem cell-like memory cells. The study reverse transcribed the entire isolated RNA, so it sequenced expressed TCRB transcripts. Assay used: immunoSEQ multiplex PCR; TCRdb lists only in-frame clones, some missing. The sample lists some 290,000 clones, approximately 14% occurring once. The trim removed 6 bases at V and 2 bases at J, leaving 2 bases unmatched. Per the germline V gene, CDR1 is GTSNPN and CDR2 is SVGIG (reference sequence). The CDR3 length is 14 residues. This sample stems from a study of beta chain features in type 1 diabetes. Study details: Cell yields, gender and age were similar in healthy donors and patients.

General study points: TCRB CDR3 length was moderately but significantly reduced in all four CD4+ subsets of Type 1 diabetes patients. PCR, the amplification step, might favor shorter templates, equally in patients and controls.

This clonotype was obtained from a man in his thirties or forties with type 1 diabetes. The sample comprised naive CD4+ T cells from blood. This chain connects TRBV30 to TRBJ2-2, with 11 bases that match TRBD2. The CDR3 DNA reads TGTGCCTGCCGACTAGCGGGAAACACCGGGGAGCTGTTTTTT. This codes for CACRLAGNTGELFF.